The 6 T cell receptor beta chains presented below share a single source sample, sequenced in a study of blood T cell repertoires in COVID-19. Clones were sequenced by immunoSEQ multiplex PCR, and TCRdb holds only the in-frame ones, with some missing. The sample has under 400,000 clones; 65% to 90% are singletons. The sample comprised PBMCs or T cells enriched from blood (not recorded which). These receptors all stem from a middle-aged woman with acute COVID-19.

The chain couples TRBV25-1 to TRBJ1-1, with a weak D call TRBD1 (5 bases). The CDR3 loop spans 16 amino acids. The V end was cut by 4 bases, the J end by 5 bases, with 20 bases between. From germline, CDR1 is MGHDK and CDR2 SYGVNS. The DNA of the CDR3 is TGTGCCAGCAGTGGCTCGTCAGGATGGGGGGTGACTGAAGCTTTCTTT. It specifies CASSGSSGWGVTEAFF.

The chain couples TRBV24-1 to TRBJ2-1; TRBD2 agrees at 7 bases. CDR3 length: 15 residues. The germline V gene has CDR1 KGHDR and CDR2 SFDVKD. V was pared by 2 bases and J by 0 bases, with 0 bases of the junction left unmatched. The CDR3 sequence: CATSDSGGSYNEQFF. As DNA, the CDR3 is TGTGCCACCAGTGATTCGGGGGGCTCCTACAATGAGCAGTTCTTC.

The J gene is TRBJ2-3, the V gene TRBV5-1; TRBD1 aligns across 7 bases. Germline V CDR1 and CDR2: SGHRS, YFSETQ. The V segment lost 5 bases and the J segment 4 bases; nucleotides outside the gene matches: 7. This CDR3 has 14 residues. The CDR3 region has the DNA TGCGCCAGCAGACCTGACAGGGTGTCAGATACGCAGTATTTT. It yields the protein CASRPDRVSDTQYF.

This sequence joins TRBV7-3 and TRBJ1-3, with 9 bases aligning to TRBD1. J gave up 4 bases and V 4 bases, and 8 bases lay outside the gene matches. The CDR3 has 16 amino acids. The V gene's germline CDR1 is SGHTA and CDR2 FQGTGA. The CDR3: CASSSSGQGTGNTIYF. The CDR3 nucleotides read TGTGCCAGCAGCTCTTCCGGACAGGGGACGGGAAACACCATATATTTT.

The chain combines TRBV7-2 with TRBJ1-2; no definite D call. CDR1 is SGHTA and CDR2 is FQGNSA in the germline V gene. Trimming cost V 3 bases and J 5 bases, with 13 bases left between them. The CDR3 runs to 14 residues. CDR3 sequence (DNA): TGTGCCAGCAGCTTTGCGAGTGAATATTATGGCTACACCTTC. This sequence encodes CASSFASEYYGYTF.

The chain uses TRBV9 and TRBJ1-6; possibly TRBD1 for D (6 bases). Germline V gene lookup returns CDR1 SGDLS and CDR2 YYNGEE. The CDR3 sequence is 15 residues long. V lost 5 bases, J lost 7 bases, and 16 bases lay in between. The CDR3 loop reads CASRLEQGTNSPLHF. CDR3 DNA: TGTGCCAGCAGATTAGAGCAGGGGACGAATTCACCCCTCCACTTT.